Sequencing of this T cell receptor (beta chain) was carried out in a study of blood T cell repertoires in COVID-19. Study at large: The analysed material was cDNA or gDNA that came from T cells, B-cell-depleted T cells, or PBMCs.

This clone was counted between two and nine times. In the original workflow: Reference gene primers were amplified, and this amplification served to estimate nucleated cell counts. TCRdb's copy holds only in-frame clones and misses some; the assay was immunoSEQ multiplex PCR. V, J and clone size reflect that table, while D and trimming were determined from the DNA. Of some 98,000 clones in the sample, approximately 79% were seen once. This receptor was identified in a man between 65 and 85 years old with active or convalescent COVID-19. Sequencing input: peripheral blood.

This CDR3 is CASSKEDSNQPQHF. Written as DNA, the CDR3 is TGTGCCAGCAGCAAAGAGGATAGCAATCAGCCCCAGCATTTT. This chain links TRBV7-8 with TRBJ1-5; no reliable D call. The germline V gene encodes CDR1 SGHVS and CDR2 FQNEAQ. The CDR3 extends over 14 amino acids. Trimming left V 5 bases short and J 0 bases short, with 8 bases between.